Listed below are T cell receptor beta chains from one sample, sequenced in a study of T-cell reconstitution after alpha-beta-depleted transplantation in children. TCRdb itself ran the PCR reads through MiXCR, one entry per CDR3 protein. The data show about 440,000 distinct CDR3 sequences, about 45% seen once. The material sequenced was PBMCs, taken before TCRalphabeta/CD19-depleted stem cell transplant. These receptors originate from a girl aged 2 to 9 with aplastic anemia, due to receive a stem cell transplant. CDR3s include the opening cysteine and the closing phenylalanine or tryptophan. A D gene is named only where the DNA matches it firmly. Where a row states a size, it is once, few, many or the class of an expanded clone; other rows omit it.

>-|TRBJ2-5|TRBV30|TRBD1
CAWRRQGGRETQYF
TGTGCCTGGAGGCGACAGGGGGGCAGGGAGACCCAGTACTTC
>few|TRBJ2-7|TRBV20-1|TRBD1
CSATQGQDFYEQYF
TGCAGTGCTACCCAGGGACAGGACTTCTACGAGCAGTACTTC
>few|TRBJ2-2|TRBV10-3|TRBD1
CAIRGTGDPGELFF
TGTGCCATCAGGGGAACAGGGGACCCCGGGGAGCTGTTTTTT
>-|TRBJ2-3|TRBV20-1|TRBD2
CRAMVGLAGVSDTQYF
TGCAGAGCGATGGTAGGATTAGCGGGAGTCTCAGATACGCAGTATTTT
>-|TRBJ1-1|TRBV6-2/TRBV6-3|-
CASSRQSPVNTEAFF
TGTGCCAGCAGTCGACAGAGCCCCGTGAACACTGAAGCTTTCTTT
>-|TRBJ2-1|TRBV20-1|TRBD2
CSPSGRAVNEQFF
TGCAGCCCTAGCGGGAGGGCCGTCAATGAGCAGTTCTTC
>many|TRBJ2-7|TRBV6-1|-
CASTPTALTYEQYF
TGTGCCAGCACCCCCACAGCGCTCACCTACGAGCAGTACTTC
>-|TRBJ1-4|TRBV20-1|-
CSARGTEKLFF
TGCAGTGCTAGGGGGACAGAAAAACTGTTTTTT
>many|TRBJ2-5|TRBV7-3|TRBD2
CASSTRGGNGETQYF
TGTGCCAGCAGCACCCGGGGGGGGAACGGGGAGACCCAGTACTTC
>-|TRBJ2-1|TRBV10-3|-
CAIKIGLGSGEQFF
TGTGCCATCAAGATAGGCCTAGGGAGTGGTGAGCAGTTCTTC
>-|TRBJ1-1|TRBV6-1|-
CASSPYLPGQNTEAFF
TGTGCCAGCAGTCCCTACCTGCCCGGACAGAACACTGAAGCTTTCTTT
>few|TRBJ1-5|TRBV28|TRBD1
CASTLGKGRGLQPQHF
TGTGCCAGCACCCTAGGGAAAGGGAGGGGGCTTCAGCCCCAGCATTTT
>-|TRBJ2-5|TRBV29-1|-
CSGASDYPRTQYF
TGCAGCGGGGCGTCGGACTACCCCAGGACCCAGTACTTC
>-|TRBJ1-5|TRBV7-6|TRBD1
CASSLAYPGGKPQHF
TGTGCCAGCAGCTTAGCGTACCCAGGGGGTAAGCCCCAGCATTTT